This entry is about one T cell receptor (beta chain). The target of this receptor is not known. Its ends do not fully match the called genes, so a read error is possible. The 35 to 40 donors, aged about 6 to 90 years, were systemically healthy Caucasian individuals from Russia. Each donor gave approximately 9.3 milliliters of peripheral blood, collected into EDTA-treated Vacutainer tubes. Ficoll-Paque density-gradient centrifugation was used to isolate PBMCs, with at least 6.5 million obtained per sample. Total RNA, at least 5 micrograms per sample, was extracted from PBMCs with Trizol reagent. Naive CD45RAhigh/CD27high T cell percentages were measured by flow cytometry on a PBMC aliquot from every donor. From cysteine to phenylalanine, the CDR3 is 15 amino acids long. CDR3 DNA is the only sequence kept; it has 45 bases, read in frame from the first base. This sample was included in a study of blood T cells in healthy people across ages (dated by TCRdb to about 2015). Concerning the study at large: In model experiments, template switching captured roughly one uniquely barcoded TCR beta cDNA molecule for every two T cells. For two donors (one aged 18 to 30 and one aged 80 or older), the study analyzed two additional independent replicas of 1 million unique cDNA reads from the same blood draw. The study measured age-related changes in TCR beta repertoire diversity using deep sequencing normalized with unique cDNA molecular identifiers. Four age groups were formed from the donors: young (average approximately 17 years), middle-aged (roughly 38), aged (approximately 60) and long-lived (approximately 78).

Libraries were made using 5' RACE. These reads were obtained on an Illumina HiSeq 2500. A second PCR of 7 to 11 cycles was performed with a sample-barcoded 5' primer and a J-beta primer mix. Each TCR beta cDNA molecule received a unique molecular identifier from a template-switch 5' adaptor carrying 12 random nucleotides. Each sample yielded at least 2.5 million CDR3-containing paired-end reads. First-strand cDNA synthesis was performed from all RNA using the Mint cDNA synthesis kit, with priming by a TRBC-specific oligonucleotide. All cDNA was treated with uracil-DNA glycosylase and then went through a first 18-cycle PCR with the universal primers M1SS and BC2_uni_R. As for the authors' bioinformatics: For normalization, 1 million high-quality reads were randomly selected from each sample, with every read carrying a distinct molecular identifier. Reads with shared molecular identifiers were discarded instead of being binned into consensus sequences. MiTCR, with a Q25 quality threshold and the strictest error-elimination algorithm, was used for CDR3 identification, clonotype clustering and error correction. Lower-bound total TCR beta diversity was estimated with a nonparametric unseen species model using Euler transformation. The public sequencing data were trimmed at Q25 with fastp and processed into clonotypes with MiXCR by TCRdb, which kept only in-frame beta chains. Rows merge per CDR3 protein into single entries with the most common DNA and genes. Here the V and J calls rest on TCRdb's processing, not on the authors' analysis. The sample has 750,000 to 950,000 distinct CDR3 sequences on record, about 27% of them singletons. About 9.4% of the sample is taken by the ten largest.

Findings and caveats that apply to the study as a whole: Total diversity estimates from one million sequenced T cells were considered lower bounds and underestimates. There was a strong correlation between observed TCR beta diversity and the percentage of naive T cells measured by flow cytometry. Donor CMV infection status was unknown, potentially confounding age-related changes in expanded clonotypes. Observed TCR beta diversity per million T cells fell roughly linearly with age, and a significant reduction was already apparent by age about 43. Because profiling used bulk unsorted PBMCs, naive and antigen-experienced compartments could not be compared conclusively. Compared with the aged group, the long-lived group had more naive CD4+ T cells, fewer expanded clones and increased TCR diversity, a pattern suggesting age selection.

These data were also filed under a second study, of T cells of mothers and their children. As that second study puts it: Nine systemically healthy Caucasian individuals, comprising three mothers and their six children, were included as donors. cDNA synthesis used all of the extracted RNA, with 1.5 ug of RNA in each 15 ul reaction. In the second PCR, sample barcodes and 2-4 random nucleotides were introduced via the M1S primer. Over 8 million TCR beta CDR3 reads were obtained for each mother, and millions of reads were obtained for each child. In both related and unrelated pairs, thymic selection shapes the output of TCR recombination in a similar way, with inherited differences having only a minor effect. Normalized repertoire overlap in related mother-child pairs was always slightly higher than in unrelated mother-child pairs, but the difference was never significant. Persistent microchimeric T cell clones were not detected, at a sensitivity of about 100 clones per million clonotypes. Deep NGS was used in the study to compare the TCR beta repertoires of mothers and children and to look for features that separate related mother-child pairs from unrelated individuals. Mothers averaged 40 +/- 4 years of age and children averaged around 10 +/- 4 years. Libraries were sequenced on Illumina HiSeq 2000 with 100+100 nt paired-end reads after adapter ligation with NEBNext reagents. Mother and child libraries were prepared a month apart and sequenced in separate runs to prevent cross-contamination. Each donor had between about 450,000 and 2,200,000 distinct TCR beta clonotypes identified. Naive TCR beta clonotypes were estimated from low-frequency clonotypes matched to each donor's FACS-determined naive share, without sorting.

This sequence was found in a middle-aged woman in good health. Material for sequencing was blood. Rearrangement joined TRBV12-3 or TRBV12-4 to TRBJ2-3; 11 bases in the middle match TRBD2. The CDR3 loop reads CASSPSGGPADAQYF. The sequenced DNA: TGTGCCAGCAGTCCTAGCGGGGGGCCAGCAGATGCGCAGTATTTT.